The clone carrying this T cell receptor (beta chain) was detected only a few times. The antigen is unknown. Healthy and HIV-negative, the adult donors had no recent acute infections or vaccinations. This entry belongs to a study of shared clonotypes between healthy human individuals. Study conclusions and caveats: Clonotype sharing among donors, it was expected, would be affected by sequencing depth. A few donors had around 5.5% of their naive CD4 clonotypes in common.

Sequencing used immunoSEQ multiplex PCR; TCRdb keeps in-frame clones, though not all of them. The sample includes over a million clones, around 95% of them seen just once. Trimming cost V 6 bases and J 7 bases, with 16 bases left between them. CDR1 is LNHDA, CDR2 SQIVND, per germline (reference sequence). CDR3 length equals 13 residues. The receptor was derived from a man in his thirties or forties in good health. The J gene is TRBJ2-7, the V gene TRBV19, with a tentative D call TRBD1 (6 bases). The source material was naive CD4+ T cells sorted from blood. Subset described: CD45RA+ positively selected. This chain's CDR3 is CASRLQGRGEQYF. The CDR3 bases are TGTGCCAGTAGATTACAGGGCCGTGGGGAGCAGTACTTC.